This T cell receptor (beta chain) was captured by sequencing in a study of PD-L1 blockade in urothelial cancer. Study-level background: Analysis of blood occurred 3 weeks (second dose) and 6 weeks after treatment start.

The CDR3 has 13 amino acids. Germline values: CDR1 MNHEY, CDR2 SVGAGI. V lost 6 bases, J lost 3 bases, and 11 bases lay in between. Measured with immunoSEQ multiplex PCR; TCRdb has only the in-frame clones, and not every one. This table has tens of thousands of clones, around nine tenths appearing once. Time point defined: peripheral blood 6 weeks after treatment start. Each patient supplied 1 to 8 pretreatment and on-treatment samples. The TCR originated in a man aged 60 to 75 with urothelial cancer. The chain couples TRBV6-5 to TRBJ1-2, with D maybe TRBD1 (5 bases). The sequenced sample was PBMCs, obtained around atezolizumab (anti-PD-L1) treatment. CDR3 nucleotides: TGTGCCAGCAGCCCAAGGGACTACTATGGCTACACCTTC. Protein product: CASSPRDYYGYTF.